Sequencing of this T cell receptor (beta chain) was carried out in a study of blood T cell repertoires in COVID-19. About the study: The analysed material was cDNA or gDNA that came from T cells, B-cell-depleted T cells, or PBMCs.

As handled by the study authors: Nucleated cell number was recorded as an estimate derived from reference gene primer amplification. TCRdb's table, derived via immunoSEQ multiplex PCR, lists solely in-frame clones and lacks some. V and J calls and clone size come straight from that table; D and trimming were deduced from the DNA. The data hold fewer than 45,000 clones, with around 79% observed a single time. Trimming left V 3 bases short and J 2 bases short, with 9 bases between. The germline CDR1 and CDR2 sequences are KGHSH and LQKENI. CDR3 length: 14 residues. The sequence was obtained from a human donor in a cohort sampled during active COVID-19. The sample taken for sequencing was peripheral blood. The genes are TRBV18 and TRBJ2-3; the D gene is possibly TRBD2 (6 bases). CDR3 loop: CASSPGLNTDTQYF. The CDR3 DNA is TGTGCCAGCTCACCCGGACTAAACACAGATACGCAGTATTTT.